This is a list of T cell receptor beta chains from one sample in a study of blood T cell repertoires in COVID-19. TCRdb's table, derived via immunoSEQ multiplex PCR, lists solely in-frame clones and lacks some. The profile shows 350,000 to 550,000 clones, 75% to 90% of them singletons. The specimen sequenced was PBMCs or T cells enriched from blood (not recorded which). These receptors all stem from a man aged 30 to 39 who had recovered from COVID-19. Both conserved end residues are part of each CDR3. The D gene is left open where the match is weak. Size is stated for part of the rows, as once, few or many counts, or as a class when the clone is expanded.

j_call clone_size d_call v_call cdr3_aa cdr3_nt
TRBJ2-7 - - TRBV28 CASSPGTYTYEQYF TGTGCCAGCAGCCCCGGGACTTACACCTACGAGCAGTACTTC
TRBJ2-1 - - TRBV12-3/TRBV12-4 CASSLGRINEQFF TGTGCCAGCAGTTTAGGGCGGATCAATGAGCAGTTCTTC
TRBJ2-1 once - TRBV6-5 CASSYGGANNEQFF TGTGCCAGCAGTTACGGGGGGGCGAATAATGAGCAGTTCTTC
TRBJ2-5 - TRBD2 TRBV5-8 CASSANFAGGPETQYF TGTGCCAGCAGCGCCAACTTTGCGGGAGGGCCGGAGACCCAGTACTTC
TRBJ1-1 once - TRBV7-8 CASSPAFGREAFF TGTGCCAGCAGCCCCGCCTTCGGTCGTGAAGCTTTCTTT
TRBJ1-3 - - TRBV6-5 CASSLFTGSGNTIYF TGTGCCAGCAGCCTCTTCACCGGGTCTGGAAACACCATATATTTT
TRBJ1-1 - - TRBV5-1 CASSLVRVSEAFF TGCGCCAGCAGCTTGGTGAGGGTGTCTGAAGCTTTCTTT
TRBJ1-5 - - TRBV30 CAWSVAGYQPQHF TGTGCCTGGAGTGTCGCGGGGTATCAGCCCCAGCATTTT
TRBJ2-7 - TRBD1 TRBV2 CASRRDRGLGEQYF TGTGCCAGCAGACGGGACAGGGGCCTCGGCGAGCAGTACTTC
TRBJ2-6 - - TRBV28 CASTNPAGLSGANVLTF TGTGCCAGCACAAACCCGGCAGGCCTCTCTGGGGCCAACGTCCTGACTTTC
TRBJ1-1 - - TRBV10-3 CAISGALMVSTEAFF TGTGCCATCAGTGGAGCCCTGATGGTGAGCACTGAAGCTTTCTTT
TRBJ2-7 - - TRBV5-1 CASSLGLLEVYEQYF TGCGCCAGCAGCTTGGGACTACTTGAGGTCTACGAGCAGTACTTC
TRBJ1-4 - TRBD1 TRBV5-6 CASSPGQGNEKLFF TGTGCCAGCAGTCCAGGACAGGGGAATGAAAAACTGTTTTTT
TRBJ1-6 once - TRBV28 CASSPPSGHNSPLHF TGTGCCAGCAGTCCCCCGAGTGGGCATAATTCACCCCTCCACTTT
TRBJ2-1 - TRBD2 TRBV7-2 CASSFVSSGINQQFF TGTGCCAGCAGCTTTGTGTCTAGCGGGATTAATCAGCAGTTCTTC
TRBJ1-1 - - TRBV28 CGTQETDTEAFF TGTGGCACACAGGAGACGGACACTGAAGCTTTCTTT
TRBJ2-1 - TRBD2 TRBV7-9 CASRASGLNNEQFF TGTGCCAGCAGGGCTAGCGGCCTGAACAATGAGCAGTTCTTC
TRBJ1-5 once - TRBV18 CASSPLAVNQPQHF TGTGCCAGCTCACCCCTCGCAGTGAATCAGCCCCAGCATTTT
TRBJ2-1 - TRBD1 TRBV12-5 CASGSDRHEQFF TGTGCTAGTGGATCGGACAGGCATGAGCAGTTCTTC
TRBJ2-7 - - TRBV21-1 CASSRDSTGGPLSSYEQYF TGTGCCAGCAGCAGAGACTCTACAGGGGGACCGTTAAGCTCCTACGAGCAGTACTTC
TRBJ2-1 - TRBD2 TRBV10-3 CATGRGNDNEQFF TGTGCCACCGGGAGGGGGAACGACAATGAGCAGTTCTTC
TRBJ1-3 - - TRBV29-1 CSVTGLQASGNTIYF TGCAGCGTTACAGGTCTTCAGGCCTCTGGAAACACCATATATTTT
TRBJ2-2 many - TRBV7-9 CAITRDFTGELFF TGTGCCATCACGAGGGACTTCACCGGGGAGCTGTTTTTT
TRBJ1-6 - TRBD1 TRBV5-4 CASSLGTGGNPSPLHF TGTGCCAGCAGCTTGGGGACAGGGGGTAATCCTTCACCCCTCCACTTT
TRBJ2-5 - - TRBV28 CASVSGSGALQETQYF TGTGCCAGCGTATCCGGGTCAGGGGCACTTCAAGAGACCCAGTACTTC
TRBJ2-7 few TRBD2 TRBV3-1/TRBV3-2 CASSQGQGGLAGVSYEQYF TGTGCCAGCAGCCAAGGACAGGGTGGTTTAGCGGGGGTCTCCTACGAGCAGTACTTC
TRBJ1-5 - - TRBV15 CATSRDQYSQGSNQPQHF TGTGCCACCAGCAGAGATCAGTATTCCCAGGGAAGCAATCAGCCCCAGCATTTT